These 10 T cell receptor beta chains originate from one sample sequenced in a study of cytomegalovirus exposure and HLA in healthy donors. The PCR was carried out with 60 Vbeta primers and 13 Jbeta primers. Libraries were prepared by immunoSEQ multiplex PCR; TCRdb keeps only in-frame clonotypes and omits some of them. The sample yields about 120,000 clones, 81% seen once. Sequenced input: PBMCs. The receptors were gathered from a woman between 40 and 50 years old in good health and CMV-seronegative.

The chain combines TRBV27 with TRBJ1-2; possible D gene TRBD1, 6 bases. The germline V and J ends were trimmed by 4 bases and 3 bases, with 9 bases remaining between them. The CDR3 has 13 residues. CDR1 MNHEY and CDR2 SMNVEV come from the germline V gene (reference sequence). The CDR3 sequence: CASSSDSYYGYTF. CDR3 in DNA: TGTGCCAGCAGTTCGGACAGCTACTATGGCTACACCTTC.

The chain has TRBV28 and TRBJ2-3; TRBD1 matches at 9 bases. The CDR3 is made up of 18 amino acids. CDR1 is MDHEN, CDR2 SYDVKM, per germline. Trimming took 2 bases from V and 4 from J; bases not matched to a gene: 13. CDR3 region: CASSLDREGQGFSDTQYF. CDR3 DNA: TGTGCCAGCAGTTTAGATCGAGAGGGACAGGGTTTTTCAGATACGCAGTATTTT.

V gene TRBV4-2 combines with J gene TRBJ2-3; tentative D call: TRBD2 (6 bases). The germline V and J ends were trimmed by 4 bases and 2 bases, with 16 bases remaining between them. Germline lookup yields CDR1 LGHNA and CDR2 YNFKEQ. The CDR3 is 16 amino acids. The CDR3 is CASSPFVTGDTDTQYF. CDR3 nucleotide sequence: TGTGCCAGCAGCCCCTTCGTAACGGGGGACACAGATACGCAGTATTTT.

The CDR3 spells CASSPISGTSGPNTGELFF. The CDR3 DNA reads TGTGCCAGCAGCCCGATTTCCGGGACTAGCGGGCCGAACACCGGGGAGCTGTTTTTT. This sequence joins TRBV7-9 and TRBJ2-2; 12 bases are shared with TRBD2. CDR1 is SEHNR and CDR2 is FQNEAQ in the germline V gene (reference sequence). Trimming removed 5 bases from V and 0 bases from J; junction bases left unmatched: 10. This CDR3 region has 19 residues.

CDR3 sequence reads: CASSLAGLRLGNTIYF. CDR3 in DNA: TGCGCCAGCAGCTTGGCGGGACTTCGGCTTGGAAACACCATATATTTT. This chain connects TRBV5-1 to TRBJ1-3; possibly TRBD1 for D (5 bases). V lost 0 bases and J 3 bases, leaving 13 bases between the germline ends. Germline assignment: CDR1 SGHRS and CDR2 YFSETQ. The CDR3 contains 16 residues.

This chain connects TRBV7-6 to TRBJ2-3; D is perhaps TRBD1 (5 bases). The CDR3 sequence is 17 residues long. Germline V gives CDR1 SGHVS, CDR2 FNYEAQ. The V and J ends lost 1 base and 1 base respectively, with 15 bases between them. The CDR3 bases are TGTGCCAGCAGCTTAGGGGTCCAGGGATCGGGCACAGATACGCAGTATTTT. Amino acid sequence: CASSLGVQGSGTDTQYF.

The chain uses TRBV30 and TRBJ1-3, with 8 nucleotides matching TRBD1. Losses at the gene ends were 2 bases for V and 8 bases for J; bases not matched to a gene: 11. Germline V CDR1 and CDR2: GTSNPN, SVGIG (reference sequence). The CDR3 sequence is 15 residues long. The CDR3 region is CAWSRGQGQVDTIYF. The CDR3 DNA is TGTGCCTGGAGTCGAGGACAGGGTCAGGTGGACACCATATATTTT.

J is TRBJ1-4 and V is TRBV2, with 9 bases aligning to TRBD1. This CDR3 is 15 amino acids long. V was pared by 6 bases and J by 7 bases, with 9 bases of the junction left unmatched. CDR1 is SNHLY and CDR2 is FYNNEI in the germline V gene. The CDR3 is CASRVLQGAGEKLFF. In DNA form, the CDR3 reads TGTGCCAGCAGGGTTTTACAGGGGGCAGGTGAAAAACTGTTTTTT.

This clone has only a few counts. The chain is built from TRBV4-3 and TRBJ2-2; maybe TRBD2 (5 bases). There are 15 residues in the CDR3. Trimming stripped 0 bases from V and 5 bases from J, with 10 bases between. Germline V gene lookup returns CDR1 LGHNA and CDR2 YSLEER. The chain's CDR3 is CASSQDFPGTGELFF. In nucleotides, the CDR3 is TGCGCCAGCAGCCAAGACTTTCCGGGAACCGGGGAGCTGTTTTTT.

The chain combines TRBV5-4 with TRBJ2-1; TRBD2 aligns across 9 bases. The germline CDR1 and CDR2 sequences are SGHNT and YYREEE (reference sequence). J was trimmed by 7 bases and V by 2 bases; bases with no gene match: 10. The CDR3 contains 16 residues. The CDR3 region is CASSLSGGGASNEQFF. The CDR3 DNA reads TGTGCCAGCAGCTTATCTGGCGGGGGGGCCTCGAATGAGCAGTTCTTC. Full variable domain (rest looked up from reference TRBV5-4 and TRBJ2-1): ETGVTQSPTHLIKTRGQQVTLRCSSQSGHNTVSWYQQALGQGPQFIFQYYREEENGRGNFPPRFSGLQFPNYSSELNVNALELDDSALYLCASSLSGGGASNEQFFGPGTRLTVL.